The 10 T cell receptor beta chains below come from one sample, sequenced in a study of T cell responses to AZD1222 COVID-19 vaccine. The repertoire was sequenced with immunoSEQ multiplex PCR; TCRdb's copy has only in-frame clones and lacks some. Among about 190,000 clones listed, approximately 90% were seen once. The specimen was peripheral blood, collected on day 0 of AZD1222 vaccination. Receptors originate from an adult in good health.

The chain couples TRBV5-1 to TRBJ2-2; 8 bases are a match to TRBD1. The CDR3 contains 18 residues. CDR1 SGHRS and CDR2 YFSETQ come from the germline V gene. V lost 0 bases to trimming and J lost 0 bases; unmatched junction nucleotides: 7. CDR3 nucleotides: TGCGCCAGCAGCTTGGCCCTTCGACAGGGGACGAACACCGGGGAGCTGTTTTTT. Protein product: CASSLALRQGTNTGELFF. Drawing the rest from reference TRBV5-1 and TRBJ2-2, the complete variable domain is KAGVTQTPRYLIKTRGQQVTLSCSPISGHRSVSWYQQTPGQGLQFLFEYFSETQRNKGNFPGRFSGRQFSNSRSEMNVSTLELGDSALYLCASSLALRQGTNTGELFFGEGSRLTVL.

The chain carries TRBV28 and TRBJ1-5; no clear D gene. Trimming removed 6 bases at V and 4 bases at J, with 7 bases between. The germline V gene encodes CDR1 MDHEN and CDR2 SYDVKM. The CDR3 length is 12 residues. CDR3 residues: CASSDGNQPQHF. The CDR3 region has the DNA TGTGCCAGCAGCGACGGAAATCAGCCCCAGCATTTT.

The chain uses TRBV19 and TRBJ1-5; D gene uncertain. The germline V gene has CDR1 LNHDA and CDR2 SQIVND (reference sequence). The CDR3 has 13 residues. The V gene lost 7 bases and the J gene lost 6 bases, with 13 bases spanning the gap. The CDR3 DNA reads TGTGCCAGTAACCTGGCAGCCGGTCAGCCCCAGCATTTT. Protein sequence: CASNLAAGQPQHF.

V usage is TRBV2 and J usage is TRBJ2-7; no definite D call. The CDR3 loop spans 14 amino acids. The V gene's germline CDR1 is SNHLY and CDR2 FYNNEI. Trimming shortened V by 2 bases and J by 1 base, and 9 bases separated the two germline ends. In DNA form, the CDR3 reads TGTGCCAGCAGTGAATCCTACAGTTCCTACGAGCAGTACGTC. Protein sequence: CASSESYSSYEQYV.

The J gene is TRBJ2-1, the V gene TRBV29-1; 7 nucleotides align to TRBD1. Germline V gene lookup returns CDR1 SQVTM and CDR2 ANQGSEA. Trimming at V came to 7 bases and at J to 3 bases, leaving 6 bases not matched to a gene. The CDR3 loop spans 13 amino acids. The CDR3 region is CSGLTGHYNEQFF. CDR3 bases: TGCAGCGGCTTGACAGGGCACTACAATGAGCAGTTCTTC.

V and J are TRBV3-1 (or the pseudogene TRBV3-2) and TRBJ1-5; TRBD1 might be the D (5 bases). With 5 bases removed from V and 4 bases from J, the gap between germline ends came to 12 bases. Germline V gene sequence: CDR1 LGHDT, CDR2 YNNKEL (reference sequence). This CDR3 has 14 amino acids. DNA of the CDR3: TGTGCCAGCAGCGGGGCCGAGAAAAATCAGCCCCAGCATTTT. This codes for CASSGAEKNQPQHF.

V usage is TRBV5-1 and J usage is TRBJ2-1, with a possible D match to TRBD1 (5 bases). Deletions cut 1 base from V and 1 base from J, with 12 bases between. Per germline, CDR1 SGHRS and CDR2 YFSETQ. This CDR3 is built from 16 residues. This CDR3 is CASSLIQAVSYNEQFF. DNA of the CDR3: TGCGCCAGCAGCTTGATACAGGCTGTGTCCTACAATGAGCAGTTCTTC.

CDR3 nucleotides: TGTGCCAGCAGCGTCGAACCCGCGAACACCGGGGAGCTGTTTTTT. This codes for CASSVEPANTGELFF. The chain carries TRBV9 and TRBJ2-2; D call uncertain. Germline lookup yields CDR1 SGDLS and CDR2 YYNGEE. This CDR3 region has 15 residues. The ends were cut back, 2 bases at V and 0 bases at J, with 8 bases in the middle.

The CDR3 coding sequence is TGCGCCAGCAGCTTGGACCCCTACAATGAGCAGTTCTTC. It yields the protein CASSLDPYNEQFF. The chain uses TRBV5-1 and TRBJ2-1; D remains unclear. CDR1 is SGHRS and CDR2 is YFSETQ in the germline V gene. The CDR3 is 13 residues long. Trimming took 0 bases from V and 2 from J, leaving 3 bases between them.

The gene calls are TRBV16 and TRBJ1-5, with D maybe TRBD1 (6 bases). Germline CDR1 reads KGHSY; CDR2 reads FQNENV. The CDR3 loop spans 17 amino acids. V was trimmed by 2 bases and J by 0 bases, leaving 14 bases between them. CDR3 sequence: CASSQRQVLYSNQPQHF. The DNA for the CDR3 is TGTGCCAGCAGCCAACGACAGGTGCTTTATAGCAATCAGCCCCAGCATTTT.